This TCR beta chain derives from a study of T cell responses to AZD1222 COVID-19 vaccine. CDR3 size: 12 residues. Germline V lookup: CDR1 SGHAT, CDR2 FQNNGV. Trimming left V 5 bases short and J 10 bases short, with 12 bases between. Here immunoSEQ multiplex PCR was the method, and the copy in TCRdb shows in-frame clones only, minus some. The profile shows 46,000 or so clones, about 80% of them singletons. The rearrangement joins TRBV11-2 to TRBJ2-4; D call uncertain. The material was peripheral blood, obtained on day 0 of AZD1222 vaccination. The TCR comes from an adult in good health. CDR3 sequence: CASSHRTGIQYF. The CDR3, as DNA: TGTGCCAGCAGCCACCGAACCGGGATTCAGTACTTC.